This T cell receptor beta chain originates from a study of vaccination and CD4 T cells after COVID-19. Treatment reported: roughly 11-day PBMC culture with coronavirus spike peptide pools or control peptides (ViraFEST assay). The culture of 2 million to 2.5 million PBMCs per well included 10 IU/ml IL-2 and 8.5 to 10 ug/ml peptide pools. The Oncomine TCR Beta short-read assay was what sequenced the DNA obtained from cultured CD4+ T cells. Investigators isolated genomic DNA from cultured CD4+ T cells. TCRdb re-called the PCR reads with MiXCR, one entry per CDR3 protein. The sample has 25,000 or so distinct CDR3 sequences, 44% seen once. Study-level points and caveats: Counts of SARS-CoV-2-reactive clonotypes had a median that went from around 21 to 38, a nonsignificant change. Post-infection sampling omitted early timepoints and covered relatively few convalescent patients.

The CDR3 length is 18 residues. Trimming cost V 0 bases and J 0 bases; bases outside gene matches: 11. The V gene's germline CDR1 is DFQATT and CDR2 SNEGSKA (reference sequence). Of note for this clonotype: Its specificity is unknown.

V and J are TRBV20-1 and TRBJ2-1; 7 bases are shared with TRBD2. This sample comprised CD4+ T cells from blood, cultured in vitro, obtained before SARS-CoV-2 vaccination. The receptor was isolated from a human donor who received a COVID-19 vaccine. CDR3 sequence (DNA): TGCAGTGCTAGAGATGCTGTTGGCGGGGGTGTCTCCTACAATGAGCAGTTCTTC. Its translation is CSARDAVGGGVSYNEQFF.